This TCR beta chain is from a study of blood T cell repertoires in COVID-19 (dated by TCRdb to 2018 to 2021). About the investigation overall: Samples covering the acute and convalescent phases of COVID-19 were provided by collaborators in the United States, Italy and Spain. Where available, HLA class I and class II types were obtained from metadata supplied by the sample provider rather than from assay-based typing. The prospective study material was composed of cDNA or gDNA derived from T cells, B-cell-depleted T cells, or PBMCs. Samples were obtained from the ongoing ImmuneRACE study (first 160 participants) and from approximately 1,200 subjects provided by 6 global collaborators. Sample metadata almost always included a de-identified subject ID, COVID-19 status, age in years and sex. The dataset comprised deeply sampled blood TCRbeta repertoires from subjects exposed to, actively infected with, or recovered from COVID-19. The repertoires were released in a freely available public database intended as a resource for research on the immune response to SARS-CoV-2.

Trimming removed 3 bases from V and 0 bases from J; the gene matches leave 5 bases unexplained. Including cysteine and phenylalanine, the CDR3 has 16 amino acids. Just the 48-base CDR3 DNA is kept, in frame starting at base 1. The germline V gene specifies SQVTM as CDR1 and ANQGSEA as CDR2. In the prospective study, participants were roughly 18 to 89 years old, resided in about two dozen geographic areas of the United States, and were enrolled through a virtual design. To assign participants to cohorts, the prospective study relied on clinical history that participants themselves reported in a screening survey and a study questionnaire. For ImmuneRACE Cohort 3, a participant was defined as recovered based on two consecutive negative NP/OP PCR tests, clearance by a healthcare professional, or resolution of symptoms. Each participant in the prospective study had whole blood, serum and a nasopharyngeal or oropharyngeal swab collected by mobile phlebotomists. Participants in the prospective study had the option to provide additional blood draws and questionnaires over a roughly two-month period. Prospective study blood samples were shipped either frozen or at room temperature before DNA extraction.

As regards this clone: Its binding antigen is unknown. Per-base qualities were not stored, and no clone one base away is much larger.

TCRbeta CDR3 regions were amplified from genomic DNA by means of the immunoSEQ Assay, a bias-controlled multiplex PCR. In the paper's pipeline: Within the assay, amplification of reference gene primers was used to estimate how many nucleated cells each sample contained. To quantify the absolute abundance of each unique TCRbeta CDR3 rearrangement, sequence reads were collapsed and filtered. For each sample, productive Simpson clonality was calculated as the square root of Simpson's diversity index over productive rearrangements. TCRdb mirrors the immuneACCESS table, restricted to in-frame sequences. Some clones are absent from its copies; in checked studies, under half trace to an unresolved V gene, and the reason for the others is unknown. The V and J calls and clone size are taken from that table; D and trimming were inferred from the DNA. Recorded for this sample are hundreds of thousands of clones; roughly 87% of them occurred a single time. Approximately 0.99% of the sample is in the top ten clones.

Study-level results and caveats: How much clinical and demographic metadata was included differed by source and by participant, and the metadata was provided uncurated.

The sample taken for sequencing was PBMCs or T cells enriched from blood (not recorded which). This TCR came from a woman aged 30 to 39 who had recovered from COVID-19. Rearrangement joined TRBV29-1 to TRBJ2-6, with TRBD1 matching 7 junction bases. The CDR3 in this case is CSVDETGISGANVLTF. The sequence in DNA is TGCAGCGTTGACGAGACAGGGATCTCTGGGGCCAACGTCCTGACTTTC.